What follows is one T cell receptor beta chain and its context. V was trimmed by 5 bases and J by 4 bases, leaving 18 bases between them. CDR3 length: 15 residues. Germline V gene lookup returns CDR1 SGHNT and CDR2 YENEEA. The data originate from a study of blood T cell repertoires in COVID-19. Study-level background: There were acute and convalescent COVID-19 samples, and they came from the United States, Italy and Spain. The cDNA or gDNA used as material had been derived from T cells, B-cell-depleted T cells, or PBMCs.

Original analysis: Quantification of nucleated cells was approximated via reference gene primer amplification. The protocol was immunoSEQ multiplex PCR, while the TCRdb copy is restricted to in-frame clones and leaves out a portion. V, J and clone size were drawn from that table, and D and trimming were deduced from the DNA. The table includes about 270,000 clones, 82% detected once. Sequenced material: peripheral blood. This clonotype was sampled from a woman under 30 with acute or convalescent COVID-19. This chain uses TRBV11-3 with TRBJ2-7, with D possibly being TRBD2 (5 bases). As DNA, the CDR3 is TGTGCCAGCAGCCGCCAATACGGGGTAGGGTACGAGCAGTACTTC. Translating it yields CASSRQYGVGYEQYF.